Listed here are 27 T cell receptor beta chains from one sample, sequenced in a study of OX40 agonist ivuxolimab in advanced cancers. The library was generated by the immunoSEQ multiplex PCR assay. This immuneACCESS table, as held by TCRdb, lists in-frame sequences with V and J called but not all clones. Of the missing ones, under half trace to an unresolved V gene in checked studies; the others have no known cause. This sample comprises under 65,000 clones, approximately 81% of them detected only once. The ten largest clones take up about 20% of the sample. The input for sequencing was CD4+ or CD8+ T cells sorted from blood, taken in a trial of the OX40 agonist ivuxolimab. All receptors derive from an adult with an advanced solid tumor such as melanoma, head and neck, liver or kidney cancer.

The chain is built from TRBV6-5 and TRBJ2-7; the match to TRBD2 covers 14 bases. The germline CDR1 and CDR2 sequences are MNHEY and SVGAGI. The CDR3 totals 15 residues. V dropped 6 bases and J dropped 5; count of bases not matched to a gene: 6. CDR3 sequence: CASSGLAGGFNEQYV. CDR3 DNA sequence: TGTGCCAGCAGCGGACTAGCGGGGGGATTCAACGAGCAGTACGTC.

The chain's CDR3 is CASSQAEGANEQFF. CDR3 sequence (DNA): TGCGCCAGCAGCCAAGCAGAGGGGGCAAATGAGCAGTTCTTC. The genes are TRBV4-3 and TRBJ2-1; the match to TRBD1 covers 7 bases. V lost 1 base and J lost 7; bases outside the gene matches: 4. Looked up from germline, CDR1 is LGHNA and CDR2 is YSLEER. The CDR3 runs 14 residues.

The CDR3 region has the DNA TGTGCCACCAGCCTGGTTCGCGAAAAACTGTTTTTT. Translation gives CATSLVREKLFF. The V and J genes are TRBV28 and TRBJ1-4; no reliable D call. Between the trimmed V and J ends, which lost 10 bases and 8 bases, there was a span of 14 bases. Germline V gene data show CDR1 as MDHEN and CDR2 as SYDVKM. CDR3 length equals 12 residues.

The rearrangement joins TRBV11-2 to TRBJ2-5; no definite D call. Trimming cost V 3 bases and J 1 base, with 6 bases left between them. Germline CDR1 reads SGHAT; CDR2 reads FQNNGV. This CDR3 has 13 residues. The chain's CDR3 is CASSFASQETQYF. The DNA for the CDR3 is TGTGCCAGCAGCTTCGCCAGCCAAGAGACCCAGTACTTC.

This sequence joins TRBV27 and TRBJ2-5; no reliable D call. This CDR3 has 12 residues. Germline V gene data show CDR1 as MNHEY and CDR2 as SMNVEV (reference sequence). V was trimmed by 3 bases and J by 3 bases, leaving 5 bases between them. The CDR3 region is CASSFSEETQYF. CDR3 DNA sequence: TGTGCCAGCAGTTTTTCTGAAGAGACCCAGTACTTC.

The chain carries TRBV9 and TRBJ2-2, with 8 bases matching TRBD2. CDR1 and CDR2 from the germline V gene are SGDLS and YYNGEE. The trim removed 4 bases at V and 4 bases at J, leaving 12 bases unmatched. The CDR3 is 17 amino acids. The CDR3 protein is CASSPGGHPAATGELFF. The CDR3, as DNA: TGTGCCAGCAGCCCGGGGGGGCACCCGGCGGCCACCGGGGAGCTGTTTTTT.

This clone has just a few counts. V usage is TRBV19 and J usage is TRBJ2-7; TRBD1 matches at 7 bases. V was pared by 10 bases and J by 3 bases, with 9 bases of the junction left unmatched. This CDR3 is built from 13 residues. Per germline, CDR1 LNHDA and CDR2 SQIVND (reference sequence). For the CDR3, the DNA is TGTGCCACCGGTGGCGACAGGGTCTACGAGCAGTACTTC. Protein product: CATGGDRVYEQYF.

This chain connects TRBV4-1 to TRBJ2-2; unclear D gene. This CDR3 comprises 14 residues. The germline CDR1 and CDR2 sequences are MGHRA and YSYEKL. V shed 0 bases and J shed 3 bases, with 5 bases lying between them. The CDR3 spells CASSQDRYTGELFF. The CDR3 coding sequence is TGCGCCAGCAGCCAAGACAGGTACACCGGGGAGCTGTTTTTT.

This clone was picked up one time. J is TRBJ1-4 and V is TRBV27, with 7 nucleotides matching TRBD1. The CDR3 length is 14 residues. V was clipped by 5 bases and J by 8 bases; unmatched bases: 8. CDR1 and CDR2 (germline): MNHEY, SMNVEV (reference sequence). Here the CDR3 DNA reads TGTGCCAGCAGTGAGACAGGGTTGGACGAAAAACTGTTTTTT. This codes for CASSETGLDEKLFF.

The chain couples TRBV6-5 to TRBJ2-1, with D possibly being TRBD2 (6 bases). Trimming left V 2 bases short and J 12 bases short, with 11 bases between. The CDR3 is 12 residues long. CDR1 MNHEY and CDR2 SVGAGI come from the germline V gene. Written as DNA, the CDR3 is TGTGCCAGCAGTTACGTGTTGCGGGGGCAGTTCTTC. Translated, it gives CASSYVLRGQFF.

This chain uses TRBV19 with TRBJ1-5; D gene unclear. CDR1 is LNHDA, CDR2 SQIVND, per germline (reference sequence). This CDR3 is 12 amino acids long. V dropped 3 bases and J dropped 10 bases, with 10 bases sitting between them. CDR3 bases: TGTGCCAGTAGTATGGGTCAAGGCCCCCAGCATTTT. Translated: CASSMGQGPQHF.

The J gene is TRBJ2-7, the V gene TRBV4-3; possibly TRBD1 or TRBD2 for D (5 bases each). CDR1 is LGHNA, CDR2 YSLEER, per germline. The CDR3 covers 12 residues. Trimming took off 8 bases at V and 6 bases at J, with 14 bases between the two ends. CDR3 sequence: CASSRGSGEQYF. DNA of the CDR3: TGCGCCAGCTCACGGGGCTCCGGCGAGCAGTACTTC.

The rearrangement links TRBV7-9 to TRBJ2-3; TRBD1 matches 8 bases. The CDR3 is 17 residues long. Germline-derived CDR1 and CDR2 are SEHNR and FQNEAQ (reference sequence). With 5 bases clipped from V and 3 bases from J, the junction kept 13 bases outside the gene matches. The CDR3 sequence: CASSPYSTGGVTDTQYF. As DNA, the CDR3 is TGTGCCAGCAGCCCGTATAGTACAGGGGGTGTAACAGATACGCAGTATTTT.

Turning to this clone: The same CDR3 arises from other DNA sequences in this sample as well. The chain employs TRBV2 and TRBJ2-3; D could derive from TRBD1 or TRBD2 (5 bases each). Trimming stripped 3 bases from V and 0 bases from J, with 10 bases between. Germline-derived CDR1 and CDR2 are SNHLY and FYNNEI. The CDR3 is made up of 15 amino acids. The CDR3 DNA follows: TGTGCCAGCAGTGAGGGTGGGGGAAGCACAGATACGCAGTATTTT. Its protein is CASSEGGGSTDTQYF.

This chain connects TRBV2 to TRBJ1-1; D uncertain. Germline lookup yields CDR1 SNHLY and CDR2 FYNNEI. V dropped 7 bases and J dropped 0 bases, with 15 bases sitting between them. The CDR3 runs 15 residues. For the CDR3, the DNA is TGTGCCAGCATCGGGCCAAACAGCCTGAACACTGAAGCTTTCTTT. Its translation is CASIGPNSLNTEAFF.

This rearrangement joins TRBV4-2 to TRBJ2-7; perhaps TRBD2 as D (6 bases). Between the trimmed V and J ends, which lost 1 base and 7 bases, there was a span of 8 bases. Germline V gene lookup returns CDR1 LGHNA and CDR2 YNFKEQ. This CDR3 is built from 12 residues. CDR3 protein: CASSQARGEQYF. The DNA of the CDR3 is TGTGCCAGCAGCCAAGCGCGGGGAGAGCAGTACTTC.

This rearrangement joins TRBV27 to TRBJ1-1; possibly TRBD1 for D (5 bases). V was cut by 5 bases and J by 5 bases, with 12 bases left in between. The CDR3 has 13 residues. CDR1 is MNHEY, CDR2 SMNVEV, per germline (reference sequence). CDR3 in DNA: TGTGCCAGCAGTGGGCGGGGGGGGACTGAAGCTTTCTTT. It translates to CASSGRGGTEAFF.

This clone came up once. The chain recombines TRBV6-1 with TRBJ1-1; D not resolved. CDR3 length: 14 residues. Germline values: CDR1 MNHNS, CDR2 SASEGT. Trimming removed 5 bases from V and 0 bases from J, with 10 bases in between. This CDR3 is CASSQWVMNTEAFF. The CDR3 DNA reads as TGTGCCAGCAGTCAGTGGGTCATGAACACTGAAGCTTTCTTT.

This rearrangement joins TRBV11-2 to TRBJ1-1, with D possibly matching TRBD1 (6 bases). CDR3 length equals 13 residues. Per germline, CDR1 SGHAT and CDR2 FQNNGV. The V end lost 3 bases, the J end lost 6 bases, and 11 bases lay between the germline ends. The CDR3 is CASSFQRGAEAFF. Written as DNA, the CDR3 is TGTGCCAGCAGCTTCCAAAGGGGGGCTGAAGCTTTCTTT. Full variable domain (outside the CDR3, taken from reference TRBV11-2 and TRBJ1-1): EAGVAQSPRYKIIEKRQSVAFWCNPISGHATLYWYQQILGQGPKLLIQFQNNGVVDDSQLPKDRFSAERLKGVDSTLKIQPAKLEDSAVYLCASSFQRGAEAFFGQGTRLTVV.

This chain connects TRBV27 to TRBJ1-2, with D possibly matching TRBD1 (6 bases). The germline V and J ends were trimmed by 2 bases and 1 base, with 17 bases remaining between them. Germline V gene data show CDR1 as MNHEY and CDR2 as SMNVEV (reference sequence). This CDR3 has 17 residues. As DNA, the CDR3 is TGTGCCAGCAGTTTACGCTACCGGGACACTCTTAACTATGGCTACACCTTC. Translating it yields CASSLRYRDTLNYGYTF.

The J gene is TRBJ1-1, the V gene TRBV7-9; D is uncertain. The CDR3 totals 12 residues. V gave up 3 bases and J gave up 2 bases, with 4 bases separating them. Per the germline V gene, CDR1 is SEHNR and CDR2 is FQNEAQ (reference sequence). The DNA for the CDR3 is TGTGCCAGCAGCTTGAGTAACACTGAAGCTTTCTTT. This translates into CASSLSNTEAFF.

The chain couples TRBV7-9 to TRBJ2-1; D possibly corresponds to TRBD2 (7 bases). Trimming took 1 base from V and 5 from J, leaving 15 bases between them. This CDR3 comprises 16 residues. Germline CDR1 and CDR2: SEHNR and FQNEAQ (reference sequence). This CDR3 is CASSLVVRGPNNEQFF. In nucleotides, the CDR3 is TGTGCCAGCAGCTTAGTTGTGCGGGGGCCTAACAATGAGCAGTTCTTC.

The chain has TRBV7-8 and TRBJ2-7; unclear D gene. The V end was cut by 5 bases, the J end by 2 bases, with 19 bases between. The germline V gene encodes CDR1 SGHVS and CDR2 FQNEAQ. The CDR3 runs 16 residues. The CDR3 loop is CASSTSLSMGTYEQYF. The CDR3 nucleotides read TGTGCCAGCAGCACCAGCCTAAGCATGGGGACCTACGAGCAGTACTTC.

The V gene is TRBV5-8, the J gene TRBJ1-5; 10 bases fit TRBD1. The junction had 3 bases not matched to a gene; V was cut back by 0 bases and J by 6 bases. The CDR3 has 15 amino acids. CDR1 is SGHTS and CDR2 is YDEGEE in the germline V gene. The CDR3, as DNA: TGTGCCAGCAGCTTGGGACAGGGGGCAGGTCAGCCCCAGCATTTT. Amino acid sequence: CASSLGQGAGQPQHF.

This chain links TRBV7-9 with TRBJ2-5; 7 positions match TRBD1. This CDR3 has 15 amino acids. The V segment lost 0 bases and the J segment 5 bases; nucleotides outside the gene matches: 6. Germline V gives CDR1 SEHNR, CDR2 FQNEAQ (reference sequence). The CDR3 DNA sequence: TGTGCCAGCAGCTTAGCGGGGTCGACAGGGGAGACCCAGTACTTC. Translating it yields CASSLAGSTGETQYF.

The chain recombines TRBV7-9 with TRBJ2-7; 8 positions match TRBD1. CDR1 is SEHNR, CDR2 FQNEAQ, per germline (reference sequence). The CDR3 sequence is 16 residues long. V dropped 4 bases and J dropped 0; count of bases not matched to a gene: 8. The CDR3 region is CASSSLRDRSSYEQYF. The CDR3 DNA reads as TGTGCCAGCAGCTCGCTGCGGGACAGGAGCTCCTACGAGCAGTACTTC.

The chain has TRBV5-1 and TRBJ2-5; D is ambiguous. The germline V gene has CDR1 SGHRS and CDR2 YFSETQ. The CDR3 has 15 residues. V dropped 0 bases and J dropped 0 bases, with 9 bases sitting between them. CDR3: CASSLVAAYQETQYF. DNA of the CDR3: TGCGCCAGCAGCTTGGTGGCGGCCTACCAAGAGACCCAGTACTTC.